This TCR beta chain is from a study of response to subunit inactivated influenza vaccine. MiXCR, applied by TCRdb to the RT-PCR reads, yields one record per CDR3 protein. The table records approximately 500,000 distinct CDR3 sequences, under 30% of them present only once. Concerning this clonotype: One base away lies a much larger clone, so this may be a sequencing read error.

Another study also made use of these data, one on T cells expressing NK-cell markers. This second study says: 5'RACE template switching built TCR beta cDNA with unique molecular identifiers. Sorted CD3+CD56+NKG2C+, CD3+CD56+NKG2C- and CD3+CD56-NKG2C+ T-cell subsets were beta-chain profiled.

This clonotype was obtained from a man in his forties or fifties who received an inactivated influenza vaccine. The material was CD4+ T cells sorted from PBMCs, obtained 11 to 12 days after vaccination.

Here the CDR3 reads CASSQFKGGGETQYF. The CDR3 DNA is TGTGCCAGCAGTCAATTCAAGGGAGGGGGGGAGACCCAGTACTTC. The chain links TRBV3-1 to TRBJ2-5; perhaps TRBD2 as D (7 bases). Looked up from germline, CDR1 is LGHDT and CDR2 is YNNKEL (reference sequence). This CDR3 region has 15 residues. V was pared by 6 bases and J by 5 bases, with 19 bases between.